This TCR beta chain was captured in a study of blood T cell repertoires in COVID-19. Study summary: PBMCs, B-cell-depleted T cells, or T cells were the source of the cDNA or gDNA that made up the material.

Per the authors' pipeline: Counts of nucleated cells, estimated from reference gene primer amplification, were obtained. Generated by immunoSEQ multiplex PCR, the TCRdb table keeps only in-frame clones and is missing some. V and J calls and clone size are as listed in that table; D and trimming were resolved from the DNA. Among some 150,000 clones listed, around 85% were seen once. The sequenced sample was peripheral blood. This receptor was taken from a woman between 55 and 75 years old with acute or convalescent COVID-19.

The CDR3 protein is CASSPGTGVAGELFF. The DNA of the CDR3 is TGTGCCAGCAGCCCCGGGACAGGGGTTGCCGGGGAGCTGTTTTTT. The V call is TRBV7-3, the J call TRBJ2-2; 10 bases line up with TRBD1. This CDR3 contains 15 residues. Unmatched junction bases numbered 6, after V lost 5 bases and J lost 6 bases. Per germline, CDR1 SGHTA and CDR2 FQGTGA. The full variable domain, in which reference TRBV7-3 and TRBJ2-2 provide the parts outside the CDR3, is GAGVSQTPSNKVTEKGKYVELRCDPISGHTALYWYRQSLGQGPEFLIYFQGTGAADDSGLPNDRFFAVRPEGSVSTLKIQRTERGDSAVYLCASSPGTGVAGELFFGEGSRLTVL.